These 9 T cell receptor beta chains were sequenced from one sample in a study of T cells in Graves' hyperthyroidism and ophthalmopathy. TCR beta CDR3 regions were amplified from RNA transcripts. The TCR CDR3 was amplified in a first-round RT-PCR using the HTBI primer set. TCRdb itself ran the multiplex PCR reads through MiXCR, one entry per CDR3 protein. The sample shows about 400,000 distinct CDR3 sequences, 20% to 25% of them seen only once. Input material: blood. The receptors stem from a middle-aged man with Graves' hyperthyroidism.

This clonotype was detected only a few times. V and J are TRBV5-1 and TRBJ1-4; 7 bases align to TRBD1. Germline loops: CDR1 SGHRS, CDR2 YFSETQ. V gave up 3 bases and J gave up 7 bases; unmatched junction bases: 12. This CDR3 has 16 amino acids. The DNA of the CDR3 is TGCGCCAGCAGCTCGTTGGCGCCCGGGACAGCTGAAAAACTGTTTTTT. This encodes CASSSLAPGTAEKLFF.

CDR3 region: CASSLTFTSGRADTQYF. The CDR3 DNA is TGTGCCAGCAGCTTAACGTTTACTAGCGGGAGGGCGGATACGCAGTATTTT. The gene calls are TRBV7-3 and TRBJ2-3; TRBD2 agrees at 13 bases. Per the germline V gene, CDR1 is SGHTA and CDR2 is FQGTGA. This CDR3 has 17 residues. The V gene end was trimmed by 0 bases and the J gene end by 6 bases; junction bases not matched to a gene: 6.

This clonotype occurred a few times. The chain carries TRBV19 and TRBJ2-2; D is ambiguous. CDR1 and CDR2 (germline): LNHDA, SQIVND (reference sequence). V was pared by 6 bases and J by 2 bases, with 10 bases between. This CDR3 contains 14 residues. The CDR3 DNA sequence: TGTGCCAGTAGCCCGGCCCGAAACACCGGGGAGCTGTTTTTT. This translates into CASSPARNTGELFF.

The sample holds a few counts of this clonotype. The rearrangement links TRBV27 to TRBJ2-7; a weak D match, TRBD1 (5 bases). Germline CDR1 MNHEY, CDR2 SMNVEV (reference sequence). Deletions cut 0 bases from V and 0 bases from J, with 9 bases between. This CDR3 spans 15 amino acids. The CDR3 region has the DNA TGTGCCAGCAGTTTATCACTACAGGACTCCTACGAGCAGTACTTC. It encodes CASSLSLQDSYEQYF.

This clonotype was counted between two and nine times. The genes are TRBV6-1 and TRBJ1-2; the match to TRBD1 covers 11 bases. The J segment lost 8 bases and the V segment lost 6 bases, leaving 11 bases of the junction unmatched. The CDR3 sequence is 15 residues long. Germline values: CDR1 MNHNS, CDR2 SASEGT. CDR3 sequence reads: CASSGQGAARAGYTF. CDR3 DNA sequence: TGTGCCAGCAGCGGACAGGGGGCCGCCCGTGCGGGCTACACCTTC.

The J gene is TRBJ2-1, the V gene TRBV7-2, with no clear D. V was clipped by 2 bases and J by 4 bases, with 12 bases between them. Germline V gene lookup returns CDR1 SGHTA and CDR2 FQGNSA. This CDR3 comprises 15 residues. The CDR3 coding sequence is TGTGCCAGCAGCTTATCGGGTACTAAATACAATGAGCAGTTCTTC. Its translation is CASSLSGTKYNEQFF.

The chain uses TRBV20-1 and TRBJ2-1; TRBD2 aligns across 8 bases. Germline CDR1 reads DFQATT; CDR2 reads SNEGSKA (reference sequence). The CDR3 spans 17 residues. The J segment lost 7 bases and the V segment lost 0 bases, leaving 14 bases of the junction unmatched. This chain's CDR3 is CSAREPRPGLGENEQFF. The CDR3 coding sequence is TGCAGTGCTAGAGAACCCCGGCCGGGACTAGGGGAGAATGAGCAGTTCTTC.

This clonotype was picked up a small number of times. The chain joins TRBV15 to TRBJ2-1, with 10 bases identical to TRBD2. The V segment lost 5 bases and the J segment 5 bases; nucleotides outside the gene matches: 6. The CDR3 contains 15 residues. Germline CDR1 is LNHNV and CDR2 is YYDKDF (reference sequence). CDR3 protein: CATSRRTSGNNEQFF. The CDR3 coding sequence is TGTGCCACCAGCCGGCGGACTAGCGGAAACAATGAGCAGTTCTTC. The full variable domain, rest sourced from reference TRBV15 and TRBJ2-1, is DAMVIQNPRYQVTQFGKPVTLSCSQTLNHNVMYWYQQKSSQAPKLLFHYYDKDFNNEADTPDNFQSRRPNTSFCFLDIRSPGLGDTAMYLCATSRRTSGNNEQFFGPGTRLTVL.

The chain carries TRBV19 and TRBJ2-7, with D uncertain. Germline lookup yields CDR1 LNHDA and CDR2 SQIVND (reference sequence). The V end was cut by 2 bases, the J end by 0 bases, with 5 bases between. The CDR3 extends over 13 amino acids. CDR3 protein: CASSISVSYEQYF. The CDR3, as DNA: TGTGCCAGTAGTATAAGTGTCTCCTACGAGCAGTACTTC.